Listed here are 8 T cell receptor beta chains from one sample, sequenced in a study of blood T cell repertoires in COVID-19. Produced via immunoSEQ multiplex PCR; TCRdb's table is partial and in-frame only. This table has fewer than 400,000 clones, about 90% appearing once. The source material was peripheral blood. These receptors all stem from a young woman with COVID-19, enrolled during active disease.

The chain has TRBV7-9 and TRBJ1-2; the match to TRBD1 covers 7 bases. J gave up 5 bases and V 5 bases, and 14 bases lay outside the gene matches. Germline CDR1 is SEHNR and CDR2 is FQNEAQ (reference sequence). The length of the CDR3 is 16 residues. The CDR3 DNA reads TGTGCCAGCAGCCCCGAGACCCATGACAGGGTGTATGGCTACACCTTC. Amino acids: CASSPETHDRVYGYTF.

This clone was detected only a few times. V and J are TRBV5-6 and TRBJ1-5, with D maybe TRBD1 (5 bases). V was pared by 0 bases and J by 8 bases, with 9 bases between. The CDR3 loop spans 13 amino acids. Germline CDR1 SGHDT, CDR2 YYEEEE. The CDR3 coding sequence is TGTGCCAGCAGCTTGGGGGGCGCGAAGCCCCAGCATTTT. It yields the protein CASSLGGAKPQHF.

CDR3 sequence: CASSKRTGVNYGYTF. For the CDR3, the DNA is TGTGCCAGCAGCAAACGGACAGGTGTCAACTATGGCTACACCTTC. The chain employs TRBV11-2 and TRBJ1-2; 7 bases fit TRBD1. Per germline, CDR1 SGHAT and CDR2 FQNNGV. J gave up 2 bases and V 5 bases, and 8 bases lay outside the gene matches. CDR3 length: 15 residues.

The gene calls are TRBV28 and TRBJ2-4; no reliable D call. V dropped 6 bases and J dropped 1 base, with 16 bases sitting between them. This CDR3 has 16 amino acids. Germline CDR1 is MDHEN and CDR2 is SYDVKM. The chain's CDR3 is CASSPLSSGAKNIQYF. The CDR3 DNA reads TGTGCCAGCAGCCCCCTGTCCTCCGGGGCCAAAAACATTCAGTACTTC.

The chain uses TRBV24-1 and TRBJ2-1; D is possibly TRBD1 (5 bases). The CDR3 has 13 amino acids. V was trimmed by 2 bases and J by 4 bases, leaving 5 bases between them. Germline V gene lookup returns CDR1 KGHDR and CDR2 SFDVKD. Written as DNA, the CDR3 is TGTGCCACCAGTGATTCAGGGTACAATGAGCAGTTCTTC. This encodes CATSDSGYNEQFF.

The V call is TRBV9, the J call TRBJ1-1; D is unclear. The V end was cut by 0 bases, the J end by 1 base, with 7 bases between. The CDR3 is 14 amino acids. In germline, CDR1 is SGDLS, CDR2 YYNGEE. For the CDR3, the DNA is TGTGCCAGCAGCGTAGATGGAGGGAACACTGAAGCTTTCTTT. Its protein is CASSVDGGNTEAFF.

The V call is TRBV2, the J call TRBJ2-3; 8 bases agree with TRBD2. The CDR3 runs to 15 residues. Germline assignment: CDR1 SNHLY and CDR2 FYNNEI. With V trimmed by 7 bases and J by 0 bases, 6 bases remained unmatched. The CDR3 is CASTMTSVSTDTQYF. In nucleotides, the CDR3 is TGTGCCAGCACTATGACTAGCGTTAGCACAGATACGCAGTATTTT.

This clone was seen a single time. This chain joins TRBV6-1 and TRBJ1-6, with no clear D. Trimming shortened V by 1 base and J by 7 bases, and 11 bases separated the two germline ends. The CDR3 totals 15 residues. Germline CDR1 reads MNHNS; CDR2 reads SASEGT. The CDR3 reads CASSEGMGANSPLHF. CDR3 nucleotides: TGTGCCAGCAGTGAAGGAATGGGCGCCAATTCACCCCTCCACTTT.